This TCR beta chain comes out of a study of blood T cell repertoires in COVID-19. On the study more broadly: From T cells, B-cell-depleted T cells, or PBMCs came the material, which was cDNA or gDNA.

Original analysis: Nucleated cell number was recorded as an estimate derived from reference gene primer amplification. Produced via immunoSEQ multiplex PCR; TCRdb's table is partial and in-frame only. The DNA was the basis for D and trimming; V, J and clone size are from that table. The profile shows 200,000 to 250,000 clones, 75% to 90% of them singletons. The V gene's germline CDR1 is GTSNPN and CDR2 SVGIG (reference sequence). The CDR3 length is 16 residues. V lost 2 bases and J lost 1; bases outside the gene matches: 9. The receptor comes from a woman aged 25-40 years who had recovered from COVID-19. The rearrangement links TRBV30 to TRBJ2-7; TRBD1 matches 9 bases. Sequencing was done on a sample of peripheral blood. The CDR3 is CAWSRPGTGWSYEQYF. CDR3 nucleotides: TGTGCCTGGAGTCGACCCGGGACAGGGTGGTCCTACGAGCAGTACTTC.